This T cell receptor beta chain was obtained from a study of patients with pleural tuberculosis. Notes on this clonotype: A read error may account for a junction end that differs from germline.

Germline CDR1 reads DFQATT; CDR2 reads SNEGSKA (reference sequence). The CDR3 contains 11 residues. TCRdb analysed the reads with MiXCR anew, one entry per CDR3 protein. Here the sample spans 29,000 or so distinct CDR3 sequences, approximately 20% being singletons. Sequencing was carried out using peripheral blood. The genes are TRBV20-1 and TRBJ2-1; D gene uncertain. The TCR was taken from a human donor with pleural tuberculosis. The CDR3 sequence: CSARRPNEQLF. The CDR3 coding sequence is TGCAGTGCTAGAAGACCTAATGAGCAGCTCTTC.